Shown below are 25 T cell receptor beta chains from a single sample sequenced in a study of T cell clonotyping in hematopoietic cell transplantation. As to time point: recipient sample about 28 days before transplant, after cytoreduction. Data came from immunoSEQ multiplex PCR; TCRdb stores just in-frame clones and leaves some out. The repertoire holds roughly 30,000 clones, 60% to 85% seen once, with 6% to 7.5% in the top ten. The sequencing used peripheral blood mononuclear cells, collected before stem cell transplant. These receptors were obtained from a woman in her 30s with chronic myeloid leukemia. Some clones in this sample may be carry-over from other donors' samples.

This chain joins TRBV28 and TRBJ1-1; 7 nucleotides line up with TRBD1. This CDR3 has 15 amino acids. CDR1 and CDR2 (germline): MDHEN, SYDVKM. The ends lost 1 base at V and 1 base at J; junction bases unmatched: 3. In DNA, the CDR3 is TGTGCCAGCAGTTTATATTCAGGGGGGAACACTGAAGCTTTCTTT. It encodes CASSLYSGGNTEAFF.

The gene calls are TRBV29-1 and TRBJ2-5; TRBD1 aligns across 7 bases. This CDR3 is 13 amino acids long. CDR1 SQVTM and CDR2 ANQGSEA come from the germline V gene. V dropped 5 bases and J dropped 5; count of bases not matched to a gene: 8. The CDR3, as DNA: TGCAGCGTTCTGGGACAGTTGGAGGAGACCCAGTACTTC. This sequence encodes CSVLGQLEETQYF.

The V and J genes are TRBV7-2 and TRBJ1-1; D uncertain. V was cut by 0 bases and J by 8 bases, with 10 bases left in between. CDR1 and CDR2 (germline): SGHTA, FQGNSA. This CDR3 has 13 residues. Here the CDR3 reads CASSLARGHEAFF. CDR3 sequence (DNA): TGTGCCAGCAGCTTAGCTCGGGGTCACGAAGCTTTCTTT.

The table lists this clone with a count of one. The chain joins TRBV9 to TRBJ2-5, with 7 nucleotides matching TRBD2. CDR3 size: 15 residues. J gave up 5 bases and V 0 bases, and 7 bases lay outside the gene matches. CDR1 and CDR2 from the germline V gene are SGDLS and YYNGEE. CDR3 in DNA: TGTGCCAGCAGCGTAGCCTCGACTAGCTCTGAGACCCAGTACTTC. Protein: CASSVASTSSETQYF.

The chain carries TRBV29-1 and TRBJ2-1, with D uncertain. This CDR3 is 12 amino acids long. V gave up 3 bases and J gave up 0 bases, with 3 bases separating them. Germline V gives CDR1 SQVTM, CDR2 ANQGSEA. The CDR3 DNA follows: TGCAGCGTTGATTCCTCCTACAATGAGCAGTTCTTC. It is translated as CSVDSSYNEQFF.

The gene calls are TRBV30 and TRBJ1-2; D is uncertain. This CDR3 is 16 amino acids long. CDR1 and CDR2 from the germline V gene are GTSNPN and SVGIG (reference sequence). V dropped 0 bases and J dropped 0 bases, with 14 bases sitting between them. CDR3 nucleotide sequence: TGTGCCTGGAGTGTACGAGACGGTTACACTAACTATGGCTACACCTTC. It is translated as CAWSVRDGYTNYGYTF. The entire variable domain, with the rest obtained from reference TRBV30 and TRBJ1-2, is as follows: SQTIHQWPATLVQPVGSPLSLECTVEGTSNPNLYWYRQAAGRGLQLLFYSVGIGQISSEVPQNLSASRPQDRQFILSSKKLLLSDSGFYLCAWSVRDGYTNYGYTFGSGTRLTVV.

This clone was seen only a few times. This chain uses TRBV6-4 with TRBJ1-1; D ambiguous. Trimming left V 2 bases short and J 0 bases short, with 4 bases between. Germline V gives CDR1 MRHNA, CDR2 SNTAGT. CDR3 size: 13 residues. CDR3 bases: TGTGCCAGCAGTGACACGGTGAACACTGAAGCTTTCTTT. Translation gives CASSDTVNTEAFF.

V and J are TRBV5-1 and TRBJ1-2, with a possible D match to TRBD1 (5 bases). Germline assignment: CDR1 SGHRS and CDR2 YFSETQ. The CDR3 is 12 amino acids. V was cut by 6 bases and J by 2 bases, with 8 bases left in between. The CDR3 DNA reads TGCGCCAGCAATGGGGACAACTATGGCTACACCTTC. Protein: CASNGDNYGYTF. The variable domain in full, completed from reference TRBV5-1 and TRBJ1-2, reads KAGVTQTPRYLIKTRGQQVTLSCSPISGHRSVSWYQQTPGQGLQFLFEYFSETQRNKGNFPGRFSGRQFSNSRSEMNVSTLELGDSALYLCASNGDNYGYTFGSGTRLTVV.

This clone showed up just a few times. CDR3 loop: CASSLAQGGSYEQYF. The CDR3 DNA reads as TGTGCCAGCAGCTTAGCGCAGGGGGGGTCCTACGAGCAGTACTTC. The chain recombines TRBV7-9 with TRBJ2-7, with D tentatively TRBD1 or TRBD2 (7 bases each). The V and J ends lost 0 bases and 1 base respectively, with 10 bases between them. This CDR3 comprises 15 residues. CDR1 is SEHNR, CDR2 FQNEAQ, per germline (reference sequence).

This sequence joins TRBV7-2 and TRBJ2-1, with 7 nucleotides matching TRBD1. The CDR3 runs 15 residues. V was pared by 1 base and J by 2 bases, with 2 bases of the junction left unmatched. Germline V gene sequence: CDR1 SGHTA, CDR2 FQGNSA. The CDR3 sequence is CASSLEGAPYNEQFF. Written as DNA, the CDR3 is TGTGCCAGCAGCTTAGAGGGGGCGCCCTACAATGAGCAGTTCTTC.

The chain links TRBV7-6 to TRBJ1-1; D is possibly TRBD1 (5 bases). Per germline, CDR1 SGHVS and CDR2 FNYEAQ. This CDR3 has 14 residues. V lost 5 bases to trimming and J lost 0 bases, with 10 bases between them. CDR3 coding DNA: TGTGCCAGCAGCCCACAGGCTATGAACACTGAAGCTTTCTTT. Translation gives CASSPQAMNTEAFF.

The V call is TRBV7-9, the J call TRBJ1-1, with D hard to call. Trimming removed 0 bases from V and 1 base from J, with 3 bases in between. Germline CDR1 is SEHNR and CDR2 is FQNEAQ (reference sequence). The length of the CDR3 is 13 residues. The CDR3 region is CASSLAENTEAFF. The CDR3 DNA sequence: TGTGCCAGCAGCTTAGCCGAGAACACTGAAGCTTTCTTT.

The chain joins TRBV11-3 to TRBJ1-2; D call uncertain. Germline loops: CDR1 SGHNT, CDR2 YENEEA. V gave up 5 bases and J gave up 14 bases, with 24 bases separating them. This CDR3 has 14 amino acids. In DNA, the CDR3 is TGTGCCAGCAGCCCCTTTGGGATAAGGATCCCTTTAACCTTC. Translated, it gives CASSPFGIRIPLTF.

The chain is built from TRBV4-2 and TRBJ2-1; 14 nucleotides agree with TRBD2. The CDR3 is made up of 19 amino acids. Germline V CDR1 and CDR2: LGHNA, YNFKEQ. V lost 4 bases and J lost 0; bases outside the gene matches: 8. The CDR3 sequence: CASSLGTSGGKSSYNEQFF. CDR3 sequence (DNA): TGTGCCAGCAGCCTCGGGACTAGCGGGGGAAAGAGCTCCTACAATGAGCAGTTCTTC.

The CDR3 loop reads CASSDGQASYEQYF. DNA for the CDR3: TGTGCCAGCAGCGATGGACAAGCCTCCTACGAGCAGTACTTC. The V and J genes are TRBV27 and TRBJ2-7, with D perhaps TRBD1 (5 bases). CDR3 length: 14 amino acids. V was trimmed by 6 bases and J by 0 bases, leaving 12 bases between them. Germline V gene lookup returns CDR1 MNHEY and CDR2 SMNVEV (reference sequence).

The V and J genes are TRBV6-6 and TRBJ2-5, with TRBD1 identical over 7 bases. V trimming: 5 bases; J trimming: 3 bases; junction bases outside the gene matches: 3. CDR3 length: 13 amino acids. The germline gives CDR1 MNHNY, CDR2 SVGAGI (reference sequence). The CDR3 loop is CASSRQGKETQYF. Written as DNA, the CDR3 is TGTGCCAGCAGTAGACAGGGAAAAGAGACCCAGTACTTC.

This rearrangement joins TRBV27 to TRBJ2-7, with TRBD2 as a possible D gene (5 bases). Germline V gene data show CDR1 as MNHEY and CDR2 as SMNVEV (reference sequence). V lost 3 bases and J 5 bases, leaving 20 bases between the germline ends. CDR3 length: 16 amino acids. CDR3 region: CASSLIGVKIANEQYF. CDR3 nucleotides: TGTGCCAGCAGTTTGATCGGAGTAAAAATAGCGAACGAGCAGTACTTC.

The chain carries TRBV19 and TRBJ1-3, with D possibly matching TRBD1 (5 bases). The CDR3 is 15 amino acids. Germline V gene sequence: CDR1 LNHDA, CDR2 SQIVND (reference sequence). The V gene lost 7 bases and the J gene lost 4 bases, with 17 bases spanning the gap. The CDR3 region has the DNA TGTGCCAGTAAAGACAGCGGGAAGGTGGGAAACACCATATATTTT. Translated: CASKDSGKVGNTIYF.

J is TRBJ2-7 and V is TRBV23-1, with D tentatively TRBD1 or TRBD2 (5 bases each). TRBV23-1 is marked as an open reading frame, function uncertain. The CDR3 totals 16 residues. With 7 bases removed from V and 6 bases from J, the gap between germline ends came to 25 bases. DNA of the CDR3: TGCGCCAGCATCCCGGGGCGCCGAACTATCGATGGCGAGCAGTACGTC. This sequence encodes CASIPGRRTIDGEQYV.

The chain has TRBV7-2 and TRBJ2-1; D may correspond to TRBD1 or TRBD2 (5 bases each). Per the germline V gene, CDR1 is SGHTA and CDR2 is FQGNSA. V lost 5 bases and J 3 bases, leaving 14 bases between the germline ends. The CDR3 extends over 15 amino acids. The CDR3 loop reads CASSPRRDLYNEQFF. The CDR3 nucleotides read TGTGCCAGCAGCCCGCGTCGGGACCTCTACAATGAGCAGTTCTTC.

This clone was observed a single time. This chain joins TRBV12-5 and TRBJ2-7; the D is unclear. V lost 6 bases and J 2 bases, leaving 8 bases between the germline ends. Germline V gene lookup returns CDR1 LGHNT and CDR2 FRNRAP. CDR3 length equals 12 residues. The CDR3 is CASGRLPYEQYF. CDR3 DNA: TGTGCTAGTGGACGGCTGCCCTACGAGCAGTACTTC. Supplemented by reference TRBV12-5 and TRBJ2-7, the full variable domain reads DARVTQTPRHKVTEMGQEVTMRCQPILGHNTVFWYRQTMMQGLELLAYFRNRAPLDDSGMPKDRFSAEMPDATLATLKIQPSEPRDSAVYFCASGRLPYEQYFGPGTRLTVT.

This chain joins TRBV7-2 and TRBJ2-7, with D perhaps TRBD2 (5 bases). Trimming pared 1 base from V and 4 bases from J, leaving 14 bases between. Germline CDR1 is SGHTA and CDR2 is FQGNSA. The CDR3 extends over 15 amino acids. In DNA, the CDR3 is TGTGCCAGCAGCTTAGGTTTCGGGGTGGAGTACGAGCAGTACTTC. It translates to CASSLGFGVEYEQYF.

The chain has TRBV20-1 and TRBJ1-2; no clear D gene. This CDR3 has 11 amino acids. Trimming stripped 3 bases from V and 2 bases from J, with 4 bases between. Looked up from germline, CDR1 is DFQATT and CDR2 is SNEGSKA (reference sequence). CDR3: CSASVNYGYTF. In DNA, the CDR3 is TGCAGTGCTAGCGTGAACTATGGCTACACCTTC.

The chain links TRBV2 to TRBJ2-7; no reliable D call. From germline, CDR1 is SNHLY and CDR2 FYNNEI. The V end lost 3 bases, the J end lost 2 bases, and 2 bases lay between the germline ends. The CDR3 has 11 residues. The CDR3: CASSEAYEQYV. Here the CDR3 DNA reads TGTGCCAGCAGTGAGGCCTACGAGCAGTACGTC.

The V call is TRBV20-1, the J call TRBJ1-2, with D unresolved. Trimming removed 3 bases at V and 4 bases at J, with 6 bases between. The germline CDR1 and CDR2 sequences are DFQATT and SNEGSKA (reference sequence). The CDR3 contains 11 residues. CDR3 nucleotide sequence: TGCAGTGCTAGCATCCTCTATGGCTACACCTTC. Its translation: CSASILYGYTF.